One and the same sample provided the 8 T cell receptor beta chains below, sequenced in a study of T cells after yellow fever vaccination. One entry per CDR3 protein, called by TCRdb with MiXCR from the 5' RACE reads. The top ten clones hold around 17% of a sample with fewer than 500,000 distinct CDR3 sequences, about 19% of them seen once. The starting material was PBMCs, obtained before the yellow fever booster vaccination. The origin of the receptors is a man younger than 35 who received the YFV17D yellow fever vaccine.

This clonotype showed up many times. This chain joins TRBV29-1 and TRBJ1-1, with a tentative D call TRBD1 (5 bases). CDR1 and CDR2 (germline): SQVTM, ANQGSEA. Trimming took off 3 bases at V and 3 bases at J, with 8 bases between the two ends. The CDR3 length is 12 residues. The CDR3 nucleotides are TGCAGCGTTGACCCGGGGCACACTGAAGCTTTCTTT. Translation gives CSVDPGHTEAFF.

The rearrangement uses TRBV10-3 and TRBJ2-3; maybe TRBD2 (6 bases). CDR1 and CDR2 from the germline V gene are ENHRY and SYGVKD. The CDR3 has 15 amino acids. Trimming removed 5 bases from V and 1 base from J, with 13 bases in between. This CDR3 reads CAISRLGGGTDTQYF. The DNA of the CDR3 is TGTGCCATCAGTCGCTTGGGGGGTGGCACAGATACGCAGTATTTT.

The chain carries TRBV4-2 and TRBJ2-3; D remains ambiguous. Germline lookup yields CDR1 LGHNA and CDR2 YNFKEQ. With 2 bases removed from V and 4 bases from J, the gap between germline ends came to 10 bases. The CDR3 length is 14 residues. The CDR3 DNA reads as TGTGCCAGCAGCCAAACTCCGGGCCCAGATACGCAGTATTTT. It encodes CASSQTPGPDTQYF.

This clonotype was counted only a few times. The chain recombines TRBV4-1 with TRBJ1-4, with D perhaps TRBD1 (6 bases). The CDR3 is made up of 17 amino acids. The V and J ends lost 4 bases and 8 bases respectively, with 23 bases between them. The germline V gene has CDR1 MGHRA and CDR2 YSYEKL. The CDR3 region is CASSPKGDTGLAEKLFF. In nucleotides, the CDR3 is TGCGCCAGCAGCCCCAAAGGGGACACAGGGTTAGCAGAAAAACTGTTTTTT.

This clonotype occurred a few times. This chain links TRBV7-9 with TRBJ2-7; D not resolved. Between the trimmed V and J ends, which lost 7 bases and 1 base, there was a span of 17 bases. Per the germline V gene, CDR1 is SEHNR and CDR2 is FQNEAQ (reference sequence). This CDR3 spans 15 amino acids. In DNA, the CDR3 is TGTGCCAGCACCCATAGGCCCCATCTATCCTACGAGCAGTACGTC. It yields the protein CASTHRPHLSYEQYV.

This clonotype appeared a few times. The genes are TRBV28 and TRBJ1-5; possibly TRBD1 for D (6 bases). The V end lost 5 bases, the J end lost 0 bases, and 14 bases lay between the germline ends. The CDR3 totals 16 residues. Per germline, CDR1 MDHEN and CDR2 SYDVKM. The CDR3 DNA is TGTGCCAGCAGTCCCACAGGGTTCATTAGCAATCAGCCCCAGCATTTT. Amino acid sequence: CASSPTGFISNQPQHF.

This clonotype showed up many times. The V gene is TRBV2, the J gene TRBJ2-3; no reliable D call. CDR3 size: 13 residues. Per the germline V gene, CDR1 is SNHLY and CDR2 is FYNNEI. V was cut by 2 bases and J by 6 bases, with 9 bases left in between. The CDR3 is CASSEPFTDTQYF. In DNA, the CDR3 is TGTGCCAGCAGTGAACCCTTCACGGATACGCAGTATTTT.

The sample holds many counts of this clonotype. This chain joins TRBV12-3 or TRBV12-4 and TRBJ2-5; possible D gene TRBD1, 6 bases. V was trimmed by 5 bases and J by 6 bases, leaving 13 bases between them. The CDR3 has 13 amino acids. The DNA of the CDR3 is TGTGCCAGCAGTATCGGACAGCGCCAGACCCAGTACTTC. Protein sequence: CASSIGQRQTQYF.